The rows below give T cell receptor beta chains drawn from one sample of a study of T cells in Graves' hyperthyroidism and ophthalmopathy. TCRdb processed the multiplex PCR reads anew with MiXCR; each CDR3 protein has one entry. The repertoire includes roughly 570,000 distinct CDR3 sequences, 40% to 55% of them detected once, and approximately 7.5% sits in the top ten. What was sequenced was peripheral blood or thyroid tissue (not recorded which). These receptors were collected from a woman in her late teens or twenties with Graves' hyperthyroidism. The CDR3 runs from the conserved cysteine through the conserved F or W. The D gene is left open where the match is weak. Only part of the rows carry a size: once, few, many, or a class if the clone is expanded.

v_gene	abundance	j_gene	d_gene	CDR3nt	CDR3aa
TRBV6-6	NA	TRBJ1-2	TRBD1	TGTGCCAGCAGTACTTCCGGGACAGGGGGCTCTGGCTACGCCTTC	CASSTSGTGGSGYAF
TRBV7-2	many	TRBJ1-2	TRBD1	TGTGCCAGCAGCTTAGAGGAAGGGGGCGCTGGCTACACCTTC	CASSLEEGGAGYTF
TRBV20-1	NA	TRBJ1-4	NA	TGCAGTGCTAGAGATATGGGGCAGGGAGATGAAAAACTGTTTTTT	CSARDMGQGDEKLFF
TRBV10-3	many	TRBJ2-5	TRBD2	TGTGCCATCATAAGAAGCGGACTAGCGGGAGTTTGGAAAGAGACCCAGTACTTC	CAIIRSGLAGVWKETQYF
TRBV2	NA	TRBJ2-5	NA	TGTGCCAGCAGCCAAGGGACTCAGGGAGATGTAAAGACCCAGTACTTC	CASSQGTQGDVKTQYF
TRBV7-3	NA	TRBJ2-5	NA	TGTGCCAGCAGAGGACAATCGAACCAAGAGACCCAGTACTTC	CASRGQSNQETQYF
TRBV7-2	NA	TRBJ1-5	NA	TGTGCCAGCAGCTTATCCCGGGCTAGCGGGAGCTACGAGCATTTT	CASSLSRASGSYEHF
TRBV2	NA	TRBJ2-7	TRBD2	TGTGCCATCAGTCCAAGCGGGACCGCCTCCTACGAGCAGTACTTC	CAISPSGTASYEQYF
TRBV12-5	many	TRBJ1-2	NA	TGTGCTAGTGGTTTGGTATTAGGGGGGCGCGACTATGGCTACACCTTC	CASGLVLGGRDYGYTF
TRBV7-8	many	TRBJ2-7	TRBD2	TGTGCCAGCAGTTCCTCCCGGACTAGCGGGTCCTACGAGCAGTACTTC	CASSSSRTSGSYEQYF
TRBV29-1	NA	TRBJ2-5	TRBD2	TGCAGCGTTGGAGGTTTTCTAGCGGAAGAGGGCCAGTACTTC	CSVGGFLAEEGQYF
TRBV13	many	TRBJ2-5	TRBD1	TGTGCCAGCAGCTTAACCACAGGGGGGAGTTCCCAAGAGACCCAGTACTTC	CASSLTTGGSSQETQYF
TRBV19	many	TRBJ1-6	NA	TGTGCCAGTAGTCGTGACCGTCGGGGTTCACCCCTCCACTTT	CASSRDRRGSPLHF
TRBV29-1	many	TRBJ1-1	NA	TGCAGCGTTGTTGGGGGTTGGGGCACTGAAGCTTTCTTT	CSVVGGWGTEAFF
TRBV7-3	NA	TRBJ2-1	TRBD1	TGTGCCAGCAGCCAGCCGGGACAGGGGTTGGGGGACAATGAGCAGTTCTTC	CASSQPGQGLGDNEQFF
TRBV5-6	NA	TRBJ2-3	NA	TGTGCCAGCAGCGTGGGGCCGCCAAGAGATACGCAGTATTTT	CASSVGPPRDTQYF
TRBV20-1	NA	TRBJ1-6	TRBD1	TGCAGTGCTATTAGCGACAGGGGGCTAGGTTCACCCCTCCACTTT	CSAISDRGLGSPLHF
TRBV15	NA	TRBJ1-1	TRBD1	TGTGCCACCAGCAGCGAGGCAGGGGGGCGGAACACTGAAGCTTTCTTT	CATSSEAGGRNTEAFF
TRBV5-6	many	TRBJ2-7	NA	TGTGCCAGCAGCTTGGGAGGGCTCTACGAGCAGTACTTC	CASSLGGLYEQYF
TRBV13	few	TRBJ1-1	TRBD1	TGTGCCAGCTCACCATCCCGCCCGGGACAGGGTTCGAACACTGAAGCTTTCTTT	CASSPSRPGQGSNTEAFF
TRBV15	once	TRBJ1-4	TRBD1	TGTGCCACCAGCAGCGGAGCCGGGACAGATGAAAAACTGTTTTTT	CATSSGAGTDEKLFF
TRBV3-1	many	TRBJ1-1	NA	TGTGCCAGCAGCCTTGGGGCCCTGGCCGGCACTGAAGCTTTCTTT	CASSLGALAGTEAFF
TRBV11-2	NA	TRBJ1-2	TRBD1	TGTGCCAGCAGCTGGGGCGGGACAGGGGACGACTATGGCTACACCTTC	CASSWGGTGDDYGYTF
TRBV7-9	many	TRBJ1-5	TRBD1	TGTGCCAGCAGCCGAGGACAGGGAAGGGATCAGCCCCAGCATTTT	CASSRGQGRDQPQHF
TRBV2	NA	TRBJ2-1	NA	TGTGCCAGCAGTGAGCGGAGATACTCCTACAATGAGCAGTTCTTC	CASSERRYSYNEQFF
TRBV10-3	NA	TRBJ1-5	NA	TGTGCCATCAGTGAGTCGACTCCTAGAACTTACGAGCATTTT	CAISESTPRTYEHF
TRBV12-3/TRBV12-4	NA	TRBJ1-1	TRBD1	TGTGCCAGCAGTTACGGACAGGCGACTGAAGCTTTCTTT	CASSYGQATEAFF
TRBV20-1	many	TRBJ1-3	NA	TGCAGTGCTAGGGGCCTCTCTGGAAACACCATATATTTT	CSARGLSGNTIYF
TRBV12-3/TRBV12-4	NA	TRBJ2-7	TRBD2	TGTGCCAGCGGCTATACTAGCGCCGAGCAGTACTTC	CASGYTSAEQYF
TRBV12-3/TRBV12-4	many	TRBJ1-5	NA	TGTGCCAGCAGAGGGCAGGGAGGCGGTCAGCCCCAGCATTTT	CASRGQGGGQPQHF
TRBV29-1	once	TRBJ2-7	NA	TGCAGGCCCAGACTTGGCGACATCTACGAGCAGTACTTC	CRPRLGDIYEQYF
TRBV5-1	many	TRBJ1-2	TRBD1	TGCGCCAGCAGCGAAGAACAGGGGGCGTTTGGCTACACCTTC	CASSEEQGAFGYTF
TRBV11-3	many	TRBJ2-5	NA	TGTGCCAGCAGCTTAGATCCCACAACAGGGAGGGAGACCCAGTACTTC	CASSLDPTTGRETQYF
TRBV11-1	many	TRBJ2-2	NA	TGTGCCAGCAGCTCTAAGGGCCAAACCTTGACCGGGGAGCTGTTTTTT	CASSSKGQTLTGELFF
TRBV11-3	many	TRBJ2-7	NA	TGTGCCAGCAGTCTGCCGGTTGCGCCCTACGAGCAGTACTTC	CASSLPVAPYEQYF
TRBV5-1	many	TRBJ1-2	NA	TGCGCCAGCAGCTTCCCGACAGGCGATGGCTACACCTTC	CASSFPTGDGYTF
TRBV20-1	NA	TRBJ1-1	NA	TGCAGTGCTAGAGTACAGGGCAACACTGAAGCTTTCTTT	CSARVQGNTEAFF
TRBV27	many	TRBJ2-7	TRBD2	TGTGCCAGCAGAGCGGCGGGAGGGAGCTCCTACGAGCAGTACTTC	CASRAAGGSSYEQYF
TRBV20-1	NA	TRBJ2-5	TRBD2	TGCAGTGCTCTAGCGGGCACGGGGGAAGAGACCCAGTACTTC	CSALAGTGEETQYF
TRBV27	NA	TRBJ1-3	NA	TGTACCAGCAGTGAGACCCCTATAGGAGGAAACACCATATATTTT	CTSSETPIGGNTIYF
TRBV19	many	TRBJ1-6	NA	TGTGCCAGTATCCCAGGGGATCTCAATTCACCCCTCCACTTT	CASIPGDLNSPLHF
TRBV7-3	NA	TRBJ2-1	TRBD2	TGTGCCAGCAGCTACAGCGGGGCCTCGGAAAATGAGCAGTTCTTC	CASSYSGASENEQFF
TRBV11-2	many	TRBJ1-4	NA	TGTGCCAGCAGCTTCCTGGCCAGCCCAGTAAAGTTTTTT	CASSFLASPVKFF
TRBV20-1	NA	TRBJ2-5	NA	TGCAGCGCTCCCTCTCTTTCGGGACCCCAAGAGACCCAGTACTTC	CSAPSLSGPQETQYF
TRBV20-1	NA	TRBJ2-6	NA	TGCAGTGCTAGGGTCGTGGGAAGCGATGGGGCCAACGTCCTGACTTTC	CSARVVGSDGANVLTF
TRBV6-2/TRBV6-3	many	TRBJ2-2	NA	TGTGCCAGCTCTCCGGCGGCGAACACCGGGGAGCTGTTTTTT	CASSPAANTGELFF
TRBV14	many	TRBJ2-7	TRBD2	TGTGCCAGCAGCCCTCTGACTAGCGGGAGTTGGGAGCAGTACTTC	CASSPLTSGSWEQYF
TRBV27	many	TRBJ1-2	TRBD1	TGTGCCAGCAGCCGGGACAGGGCACACTATGGCTACACCTTC	CASSRDRAHYGYTF
TRBV7-2	many	TRBJ2-7	TRBD2	TGTGCCAGCAGCCCCCTGGGCGGGAGCGGCAACGAGCAGTACTTC	CASSPLGGSGNEQYF
TRBV10-3	NA	TRBJ2-7	TRBD2	TGTGCCATCAGCACGGGACTAGCGGGAAGAGCCTACGAGCAGTACTTC	CAISTGLAGRAYEQYF
TRBV7-3	NA	TRBJ2-1	TRBD2	TGTGCCAGCAGCTTAACGGGACTAGCGGTCTACAATGAGCAGTTCTTC	CASSLTGLAVYNEQFF
TRBV10-3	once	TRBJ2-5	TRBD2	TGTGCCGTCAGCGCTCGACTAGCCCAAGAGACCCAGTACTTC	CAVSARLAQETQYF
TRBV9	many	TRBJ1-5	NA	TGTGCCAGCAGCTCCGAGACTAATCAGCCCCAGCATTTT	CASSSETNQPQHF
TRBV19	many	TRBJ2-6	NA	TGTGCCAGTAAGGTCCCCGGGGCCAACGTCCTGACTTTC	CASKVPGANVLTF